The 10 T cell receptor beta chains below come from one sample, sequenced in a study of cytomegalovirus exposure and HLA in healthy donors. Researchers ran the PCR with 60 Vbeta and 13 Jbeta primers. Sequencing was performed with immunoSEQ multiplex PCR; in TCRdb, only in-frame clones are kept and a portion is missing. The profile shows approximately 150,000 clones, roughly 87% of them singletons. The sample was PBMCs. These receptors were collected from a man in his fifties or sixties in good health and CMV-seropositive.

To note about this clone: One junction end disagrees with the germline gene, perhaps due to a read error. This chain joins TRBV28 and TRBJ1-3; the D is unclear. The CDR3 totals 13 residues. Germline CDR1 MDHEN, CDR2 SYDVKM. CDR3 sequence (DNA): TGTGCCAGCAGTACTCTCTCTAGAAACACCATATATTTT. Amino acids: CASSTLSRNTIYF.

This chain connects TRBV7-2 to TRBJ2-1; tentatively, D is TRBD1 (6 bases). Germline lookup yields CDR1 SGHTA and CDR2 FQGNSA. Trimming cost V 3 bases and J 2 bases, with 8 bases left between them. This CDR3 has 14 residues. The CDR3 loop reads CASSFAGAYNEQFF. CDR3 DNA sequence: TGTGCCAGCAGCTTTGCAGGGGCCTACAATGAGCAGTTCTTC. The full variable domain, with the rest looked up from reference TRBV7-2 and TRBJ2-1, is GAGVSQSPSNKVTEKGKDVELRCDPISGHTALYWYRQSLGQGLEFLIYFQGNSAPDKSGLPSDRFSAERTGGSVSTLTIQRTQQEDSAVYLCASSFAGAYNEQFFGPGTRLTVL.

This rearrangement joins TRBV19 to TRBJ1-5, with TRBD1 identical over 9 bases. Germline CDR1 is LNHDA and CDR2 is SQIVND (reference sequence). The junction had 6 bases not matched to a gene; V was cut back by 5 bases and J by 4 bases. This CDR3 comprises 15 residues. The CDR3 DNA reads as TGTGCCAGTAGTCTCTCTGGACAGGGGAATCAGCCCCAGCATTTT. This sequence encodes CASSLSGQGNQPQHF. The full variable domain, with the rest looked up from reference TRBV19 and TRBJ1-5, is DGGITQSPKYLFRKEGQNVTLSCEQNLNHDAMYWYRQDPGQGLRLIYYSQIVNDFQKGDIAEGYSVSREKKESFPLTVTSAQKNPTAFYLCASSLSGQGNQPQHFGDGTRLSIL.

The chain links TRBV7-9 to TRBJ2-7; 10 bases align to TRBD2. J lost 5 bases, V lost 1 base, and 5 bases had no gene match. Per the germline V gene, CDR1 is SEHNR and CDR2 is FQNEAQ (reference sequence). The CDR3 totals 15 residues. The CDR3 coding sequence is TGTGCCAGCAGCTTAGGGGTTAGCGGGGGGAACGAGCAGTACTTC. Encoded protein: CASSLGVSGGNEQYF.

This chain joins TRBV9 and TRBJ2-1; 11 bases match TRBD1. The CDR3 has 16 amino acids. The germline CDR1 and CDR2 sequences are SGDLS and YYNGEE. The J segment lost 3 bases and the V segment lost 0 bases, leaving 2 bases of the junction unmatched. CDR3 nucleotides: TGTGCCAGCAGCGTAGCCGGGACAGGGGGCTACAATGAGCAGTTCTTC. It is translated as CASSVAGTGGYNEQFF.

V and J are TRBV20-1 and TRBJ1-2; no clear D gene. Germline V gene lookup returns CDR1 DFQATT and CDR2 SNEGSKA (reference sequence). The V end was cut by 2 bases, the J end by 3 bases, with 4 bases between. The CDR3 consists of 11 residues. The CDR3 spells CSARTDYGYTF. The CDR3 DNA sequence: TGCAGTGCTAGAACAGACTATGGCTACACCTTC.

The gene calls are TRBV6-1 and TRBJ2-7, with D unresolved. The CDR3 totals 12 residues. Per germline, CDR1 MNHNS and CDR2 SASEGT. V was cut by 7 bases and J by 4 bases, with 11 bases left in between. The CDR3 bases are TGTGCCAGCAAGTTGGGCAGTTACGAGCAGTACTTC. Protein product: CASKLGSYEQYF.

The chain employs TRBV27 and TRBJ2-5; 7 bases are shared with TRBD2. In germline, CDR1 is MNHEY, CDR2 SMNVEV (reference sequence). After removal of 0 bases from V and 2 bases from J, the junction contained 3 bases not matched to a gene. The CDR3 length is 15 residues. The CDR3 here is CASSLSKLAQETQYF. The CDR3 bases are TGTGCCAGCAGTTTATCGAAACTAGCGCAAGAGACCCAGTACTTC.

The chain has TRBV5-1 and TRBJ1-1; 7 bases are a match to TRBD1. With 3 bases clipped from V and 3 bases from J, the junction kept 5 bases outside the gene matches. CDR1 and CDR2 (germline): SGHRS, YFSETQ. The CDR3 is 14 amino acids. The CDR3 nucleotides are TGCGCCAGCAGCTACTCGCAGGGGGACACTGAAGCTTTCTTT. Its translation: CASSYSQGDTEAFF.

This chain links TRBV19 with TRBJ1-5; D remains ambiguous. Germline V CDR1 and CDR2: LNHDA, SQIVND (reference sequence). There are 14 residues in the CDR3. The V end was cut by 3 bases, the J end by 3 bases, with 9 bases between. CDR3 sequence: CASSIRQSNQPQHF. The CDR3 DNA is TGTGCCAGTAGTATCAGGCAATCCAATCAGCCCCAGCATTTT.